These 28 T cell receptor beta chains were sequenced from one sample in a study of blood T cell repertoires in COVID-19. Sequencing was performed with immunoSEQ multiplex PCR; in TCRdb, only in-frame clones are kept and a portion is missing. Of about 280,000 clones in the sample, about 85% were seen once. The sequencing input was peripheral blood. These TCRs come from a human donor in a cohort sampled during active COVID-19.

Only one count was recorded for this clone. The V and J genes are TRBV7-2 and TRBJ2-7; 7 nucleotides match TRBD1. The germline CDR1 and CDR2 sequences are SGHTA and FQGNSA. The CDR3 is 14 amino acids. V shed 5 bases, J shed 6 bases, and the junction held 10 bases outside the gene matches. The CDR3 protein is CASSGNRQGPEQYF. DNA of the CDR3: TGTGCCAGCAGCGGCAACCGACAGGGCCCCGAGCAGTACTTC. Filled out from reference TRBV7-2 and TRBJ2-7, the complete variable domain reads GAGVSQSPSNKVTEKGKDVELRCDPISGHTALYWYRQSLGQGLEFLIYFQGNSAPDKSGLPSDRFSAERTGGSVSTLTIQRTQQEDSAVYLCASSGNRQGPEQYFGPGTRLTVT.

V is TRBV18 and J is TRBJ2-2, with D maybe TRBD2 (6 bases). Trimming took 2 bases from V and 5 from J, leaving 15 bases between them. This CDR3 comprises 16 residues. The germline CDR1 and CDR2 sequences are KGHSH and LQKENI. CDR3 DNA sequence: TGTGCCAGCTCACCAAAGGCAGCTGGGGGGACCGGGGAGCTGTTTTTT. Its protein is CASSPKAAGGTGELFF.

The V call is TRBV7-2, the J call TRBJ1-5; no reliable D call. V was clipped by 5 bases and J by 4 bases, with 12 bases between them. The CDR3 runs to 14 residues. CDR1 is SGHTA and CDR2 is FQGNSA in the germline V gene. The CDR3 is CASSRRAQNQPQHF. CDR3 DNA: TGTGCCAGCAGCCGGAGGGCCCAGAATCAGCCCCAGCATTTT.

V usage is TRBV5-1 and J usage is TRBJ2-5, with 14 bases aligning to TRBD2. Germline CDR1 is SGHRS and CDR2 is YFSETQ. This CDR3 comprises 16 residues. The junction had 7 bases not matched to a gene; V was cut back by 4 bases and J by 5 bases. The CDR3: CASSVRLAGGPETQYF. The CDR3 bases are TGCGCCAGCAGCGTGCGACTAGCGGGAGGGCCTGAGACCCAGTACTTC. Full variable domain (rest looked up from reference TRBV5-1 and TRBJ2-5): KAGVTQTPRYLIKTRGQQVTLSCSPISGHRSVSWYQQTPGQGLQFLFEYFSETQRNKGNFPGRFSGRQFSNSRSEMNVSTLELGDSALYLCASSVRLAGGPETQYFGPGTRLLVL.

The chain has TRBV20-1 and TRBJ2-7; no firm D call. Germline V gene sequence: CDR1 DFQATT, CDR2 SNEGSKA (reference sequence). The CDR3 consists of 11 residues. Trimming cost V 6 bases and J 4 bases, with 10 bases left between them. The CDR3 sequence is CSATTGYEQYF. Written as DNA, the CDR3 is TGCAGTGCCACGACTGGGTACGAGCAGTACTTC.

The chain is built from TRBV7-9 and TRBJ2-1, with 13 bases aligning to TRBD2. CDR1 SEHNR and CDR2 FQNEAQ come from the germline V gene (reference sequence). After removal of 1 base from V and 6 bases from J, the junction contained 6 bases not matched to a gene. The CDR3 has 17 residues. Written as DNA, the CDR3 is TGTGCCAGCAGCTTAGGGAAACTAGCGGGAGGGGGCAATGAGCAGTTCTTC. Its translation is CASSLGKLAGGGNEQFF.

This clone occurred a few times. This sequence joins TRBV3-1 (or the pseudogene TRBV3-2) and TRBJ2-5; the match to TRBD2 covers 8 bases. This CDR3 contains 17 residues. V shed 3 bases, J shed 1 base, and the junction held 10 bases outside the gene matches. CDR1 LGHDT and CDR2 YNNKEL come from the germline V gene (reference sequence). The CDR3 DNA reads TGTGCCAGCAGCCATGATACCGGGACTAGGCCCCAAGAGACCCAGTACTTC. The encoded protein is CASSHDTGTRPQETQYF.

V is TRBV5-1 and J is TRBJ2-1; TRBD2 matches at 13 bases. V was clipped by 0 bases and J by 7 bases; unmatched bases: 1. The CDR3 runs to 15 residues. Germline lookup yields CDR1 SGHRS and CDR2 YFSETQ. Here the CDR3 reads CASSLAGLAGNEQFF. CDR3 in DNA: TGCGCCAGCAGCTTGGCGGGACTAGCGGGAAATGAGCAGTTCTTC.

This rearrangement joins TRBV28 to TRBJ1-2; 7 bases match TRBD1. The CDR3 spans 15 residues. J lost 8 bases, V lost 4 bases, and 13 bases had no gene match. Germline V gene data show CDR1 as MDHEN and CDR2 as SYDVKM. The CDR3 loop reads CASSSQGTSTIGYTF. The CDR3 coding sequence is TGTGCCAGCAGTTCACAGGGGACTAGCACAATCGGCTACACCTTC.

The chain joins TRBV11-3 to TRBJ2-2; maybe TRBD1 (6 bases). The CDR3 loop spans 15 amino acids. Germline V gene sequence: CDR1 SGHNT, CDR2 YENEEA. V was cut by 7 bases and J by 6 bases, with 18 bases left in between. CDR3 coding DNA: TGTGCCAGCAAACCGACAGGCGGCAGTGCCGGGGAGCTGTTTTTT. It yields the protein CASKPTGGSAGELFF.

This clone was seen only a few times. V usage is TRBV7-3 and J usage is TRBJ1-6; 7 bases line up with TRBD1. V lost 5 bases and J lost 9; bases outside the gene matches: 10. CDR1 SGHTA and CDR2 FQGTGA come from the germline V gene. The CDR3 runs to 15 residues. The DNA for the CDR3 is TGTGCCAGCAGCCCACAGGGGATCCCTGGTTCACCCCTCCACTTT. Encoded protein: CASSPQGIPGSPLHF.

The rearrangement joins TRBV6-5 to TRBJ1-2; perhaps TRBD1 as D (6 bases). V lost 2 bases and J lost 8, with 15 bases in between. The V gene's germline CDR1 is MNHEY and CDR2 SVGAGI. This CDR3 comprises 14 residues. CDR3 nucleotides: TGTGCCAGCAGTTACAGTGGGGGCTCCGGGGGCTACACCTTC. Amino acids: CASSYSGGSGGYTF.

The chain is built from TRBV19 and TRBJ1-1; TRBD1 matches 12 bases. Per germline, CDR1 LNHDA and CDR2 SQIVND (reference sequence). V dropped 7 bases and J dropped 6; count of bases not matched to a gene: 12. The CDR3 extends over 16 amino acids. The CDR3 loop reads CASITGTGGFRAEAFF. CDR3 sequence (DNA): TGTGCCAGTATTACCGGGACAGGGGGCTTTAGGGCTGAAGCTTTCTTT.

The sample holds a few counts of this clone. This sequence joins TRBV18 and TRBJ1-2; D uncertain. This CDR3 has 13 amino acids. V was pared by 3 bases and J by 6 bases, with 11 bases between. From germline, CDR1 is KGHSH and CDR2 LQKENI. The CDR3 is CASSPREADGYTF. The CDR3 nucleotides are TGTGCCAGCTCACCGCGGGAGGCCGATGGCTACACCTTC.

Worth noting for this clone: The sample holds other DNA sequences that translate to the same CDR3. This chain uses TRBV28 with TRBJ1-6; 7 bases agree with TRBD1. Trimming removed 5 bases from V and 7 bases from J; junction bases left unmatched: 5. This CDR3 contains 14 residues. The germline V gene has CDR1 MDHEN and CDR2 SYDVKM. Written as DNA, the CDR3 is TGTGCCAGCAGTCCCCGACAGGGAAATTCACCCCTCCACTTT. Translating it yields CASSPRQGNSPLHF. The whole variable domain, filled in from reference TRBV28 and TRBJ1-6, reads DVKVTQSSRYLVKRTGEKVFLECVQDMDHENMFWYRQDPGLGLRLIYFSYDVKMKEKGDIPEGYSVSREKKERFSLILESASTNQTSMYLCASSPRQGNSPLHFGNGTRLTVT.

This rearrangement joins TRBV20-1 to TRBJ2-5; D not resolved. Germline CDR1 is DFQATT and CDR2 is SNEGSKA (reference sequence). This CDR3 has 10 residues. The V and J ends lost 5 bases and 2 bases respectively, with 3 bases between them. The chain's CDR3 is CSAQQETQYF. The CDR3 bases are TGCAGTGCTCAGCAAGAGACCCAGTACTTC.

The V call is TRBV19, the J call TRBJ1-1, with 8 bases identical to TRBD1. Germline CDR1 reads LNHDA; CDR2 reads SQIVND (reference sequence). This CDR3 is 15 amino acids long. V lost 7 bases, J lost 4 bases, and 11 bases stayed unmatched. The CDR3 nucleotides are TGTGCCAGTACCCCATACGGACAGGGCAGCACTGAAGCTTTCTTT. It codes for CASTPYGQGSTEAFF.

The chain joins TRBV4-1 to TRBJ2-7, with 11 bases identical to TRBD2. The CDR3 runs to 15 residues. V trimming: 4 bases; J trimming: 0 bases; junction bases outside the gene matches: 2. CDR1 MGHRA and CDR2 YSYEKL come from the germline V gene. The CDR3 sequence is CASSPTSGSSYEQYF. The CDR3 DNA reads TGCGCCAGCAGCCCTACTAGCGGGAGCTCCTACGAGCAGTACTTC.

The chain joins TRBV11-2 to TRBJ2-7; D is undetermined. V was clipped by 1 base and J by 6 bases, with 10 bases between them. Germline assignment: CDR1 SGHAT and CDR2 FQNNGV. The CDR3 is made up of 13 amino acids. The CDR3 sequence is CASSLGLQAEQYF. CDR3 DNA sequence: TGTGCCAGCAGCTTAGGTCTTCAGGCCGAGCAGTACTTC.

The genes are TRBV7-8 and TRBJ2-1; TRBD2 agrees at 9 bases. Unmatched junction bases numbered 4, after V lost 7 bases and J lost 0 bases. The CDR3 covers 15 residues. Germline lookup yields CDR1 SGHVS and CDR2 FQNEAQ. The chain's CDR3 is CASTKREASYNEQFF. In nucleotides, the CDR3 is TGTGCCAGCACCAAGCGGGAGGCCTCCTACAATGAGCAGTTCTTC.

On this clone: Germline is not matched at one junction end, which may reflect a read error. The chain carries TRBV11-1 and TRBJ1-1; TRBD1 aligns across 8 bases. In germline, CDR1 is SGHAT, CDR2 FQDESV (reference sequence). This CDR3 has 12 residues. Here the CDR3 DNA reads TGTGCCAGCAGCCAGGACAGGGCTGAATCTTTCTTT. Protein product: CASSQDRAESFF. The variable domain in full, with the rest retrieved from reference TRBV11-1 and TRBJ1-1, is EAEVAQSPRYKITEKSQAVAFWCDPISGHATLYWYRQILGQGPELLVQFQDESVVDDSQLPKDRFSAERLKGVDSTLKIQPAELGDSAMYLCASSQDRAESFFGQGTRLTVV.

This clone came up once. CDR3 region: CASSPLGTLDGTQYF. In DNA, the CDR3 is TGTGCCAGCTCACCACTTGGGACTCTCGATGGGACCCAGTACTTC. This chain links TRBV18 with TRBJ2-5; D is possibly TRBD2 (6 bases). The CDR3 length is 15 residues. Trimming took 1 base from V and 7 from J, leaving 16 bases between them. Germline lookup yields CDR1 KGHSH and CDR2 LQKENI. Complete variable domain (other parts from reference TRBV18 and TRBJ2-5): NAGVMQNPRHLVRRRGQEARLRCSPMKGHSHVYWYRQLPEEGLKFMVYLQKENIIDESGMPKERFSAEFPKEGPSILRIQQVVRGDSAAYFCASSPLGTLDGTQYFGPGTRLLVL.

The V gene is TRBV21-1, the J gene TRBJ2-7; whether TRBD1, the table's D call, matches the DNA was not checked. TRBV21-1 has pseudogene status. The CDR3 is 14 amino acids. CDR3: CASRETGDFYEQYF. As DNA, the CDR3 is TGTGCCAGCAGAGAGACAGGGGACTTCTACGAGCAGTACTTC.

This rearrangement joins TRBV2 to TRBJ1-5, with a possible D match to TRBD1 (6 bases). The germline V gene has CDR1 SNHLY and CDR2 FYNNEI. This CDR3 region has 15 residues. V shed 2 bases and J shed 1 base, with 9 bases lying between them. The CDR3 protein is CASSELQGSNQPQHF. CDR3 nucleotide sequence: TGTGCCAGCAGTGAACTACAGGGAAGCAATCAGCCCCAGCATTTT.

This clone was observed a handful of times. This chain connects TRBV6-2 or TRBV6-3 to TRBJ2-3; the match to TRBD2 covers 7 bases. Germline V CDR1 and CDR2: MNHEY, SVGEGT. Losses at the gene ends were 4 bases for V and 0 bases for J; bases not matched to a gene: 4. CDR3 length: 15 residues. The CDR3 DNA is TGTGCCAGCAGTTGGCGGGAGCCAAGCACAGATACGCAGTATTTT. This encodes CASSWREPSTDTQYF.

The chain combines TRBV27 with TRBJ2-3, with a possible D match to TRBD2 (6 bases). Trimming removed 5 bases from V and 3 bases from J, with 21 bases in between. The CDR3 has 17 residues. Germline lookup yields CDR1 MNHEY and CDR2 SMNVEV (reference sequence). CDR3 DNA: TGTGCCAGCAGTCTTCGGGGGATAGCTCTTAGAACAGATACGCAGTATTTT. Its translation: CASSLRGIALRTDTQYF.

This clone was counted between two and nine times. The V call is TRBV12-3 or TRBV12-4, the J call TRBJ2-5; no definite D call. The CDR3 length is 13 residues. Deletions cut 0 bases from V and 7 bases from J, with 9 bases between. The CDR3 DNA is TGTGCCAGCAGTTTAGCTCTAGTGGGGACCCAGTACTTC. It is translated as CASSLALVGTQYF.

The chain uses TRBV3-1 (or the pseudogene TRBV3-2) and TRBJ1-6; D is perhaps TRBD1 (6 bases). The germline CDR1 and CDR2 sequences are LGHDT and YNNKEL (reference sequence). The CDR3 covers 16 residues. The V gene lost 4 bases and the J gene lost 8 bases, with 18 bases spanning the gap. CDR3 loop: CASSPKLGAVDSPLHF. In DNA, the CDR3 is TGTGCCAGCAGCCCTAAACTGGGGGCAGTTGATTCACCCCTCCACTTT.